The sequence of this T cell receptor (beta chain) was determined in a study of vaccination effects on CD4 cells after COVID-19. On the study more broadly: Either the BNT162b2 or mRNA-1273 vaccine was given to participants in two doses.

The V gene lost 4 bases and the J gene lost 8 bases, with 16 bases spanning the gap. Germline V CDR1 and CDR2: KGHDR, SFDVKD. This CDR3 has 15 amino acids. Once cultured for 9 to 11 days, the cells underwent separation to obtain CD4+ T cells. Absence of prior SARS-CoV-2 infection characterized the vaccine recipients, who showed negative nucleocapsid antibodies. Of note for this clone: Its specificity is not known.

Data came from immunoSEQ multiplex PCR; TCRdb stores just in-frame clones and leaves some out. Of tens of thousands of clones in the sample, 77% were seen once. The clonotype was recovered from a human donor who received a COVID-19 vaccine. The sequenced sample was CD4+ T cells from PBMCs cultured without peptide, obtained before COVID-19 vaccination. The chain employs TRBV24-1 and TRBJ1-4; D gene ambiguous. CDR3 protein: CATSDQEDREEKLFF. The DNA of the CDR3 is TGTGCCACCAGTGACCAGGAAGATAGAGAGGAAAAACTGTTTTTT.